This T cell receptor (beta chain) was identified during a study of T cells in Graves' hyperthyroidism and ophthalmopathy. Trimming left V 2 bases short and J 0 bases short, with 8 bases between. This CDR3 spans 15 amino acids. TCR beta CDR3 region amplification was performed from RNA transcripts. With the HTBI primer set, the TCR CDR3 went through a first round of RT-PCR. TCRdb itself ran the multiplex PCR reads through MiXCR, one entry per CDR3 protein. The table includes a few hundred thousand distinct CDR3 sequences, around a sixth detected once. Many counts were recorded for this clonotype. Input material: blood. The receptor comes from a young woman with Graves' hyperthyroidism. The chain employs TRBV12-3 or TRBV12-4 and TRBJ1-3, with D unresolved. CDR3 nucleotides: TGTGCCAGCAGTTTACGAGTTCCCTCTGGAAACACCATATATTTT. Translated: CASSLRVPSGNTIYF.